Listed below are T cell receptor beta chains from one sample, sequenced in a study of T cells in localized non-small cell lung cancer. Sequencing used immunoSEQ multiplex PCR; TCRdb keeps in-frame clones, though not all of them. The sample comprises some 3,500 clones, approximately 25% of which are singletons, and around 25% rests with the top ten. This specimen was lung tumor tissue, taken before any cancer treatment. These receptors came from a woman aged 35-75 years with stage I lung adenocarcinoma. Both conserved end residues are part of each CDR3. D genes are given only for firm matches. The size entry is marked missing in some rows and otherwise reads once, few, many or a size class.

d_gene: -
v_gene: TRBV11-3
len: 17
abundance: -
j_gene: TRBJ1-2
CDR3aa: CASSFIARGLVEYGYTF
CDR3nt: TGTGCCAGCAGCTTTATTGCCAGGGGTCTGGTAGAATATGGCTACACCTTC

d_gene: -
v_gene: TRBV19
len: 14
abundance: -
j_gene: TRBJ1-1
CDR3aa: CASSRRLGYTEAFF
CDR3nt: TGTGCCAGTAGTAGGCGTTTAGGGTACACTGAAGCTTTCTTT

d_gene: -
v_gene: TRBV23-1
len: 17
abundance: few
j_gene: TRBJ1-3
CDR3aa: CASSREPGPSSGNTIYF
CDR3nt: TGCGCCAGCAGCCGAGAACCGGGACCAAGCTCTGGAAACACCATATATTTT

d_gene: -
v_gene: TRBV18
len: 17
abundance: -
j_gene: TRBJ1-5
CDR3aa: CASSPGQGPLSNQPQHF
CDR3nt: TGTGCCAGCTCACCGGGCCAAGGTCCCCTTAGCAATCAGCCCCAGCATTTT

d_gene: TRBD1
v_gene: TRBV11-3
len: 15
abundance: -
j_gene: TRBJ1-6
CDR3aa: CASSSTGQGNSPLHF
CDR3nt: TGTGCCAGCAGTTCAACGGGACAGGGAAATTCACCCCTCCACTTT

d_gene: TRBD1
v_gene: TRBV18
len: 13
abundance: few
j_gene: TRBJ1-2
CDR3aa: CASSWTGDYGYTF
CDR3nt: TGTGCCAGCTCGTGGACAGGGGACTATGGCTACACCTTC

d_gene: TRBD1
v_gene: TRBV19
len: 15
abundance: -
j_gene: TRBJ1-1
CDR3aa: CASSPPGQGVLEAFF
CDR3nt: TGTGCCAGTAGTCCTCCGGGACAGGGGGTTTTAGAAGCTTTCTTT

d_gene: TRBD1
v_gene: TRBV19
len: 17
abundance: -
j_gene: TRBJ1-1
CDR3aa: CASSDLGTGAKNTEAFF
CDR3nt: TGTGCCAGTAGCGACTTAGGGACAGGGGCGAAGAACACTGAAGCTTTCTTT

d_gene: TRBD1
v_gene: TRBV11-3
len: 15
abundance: many
j_gene: TRBJ1-2
CDR3aa: CASSLVQTGGSGYTF
CDR3nt: TGTGCCAGCAGCTTAGTGCAGACAGGGGGAAGTGGCTACACCTTC

d_gene: -
v_gene: TRBV9
len: 13
abundance: -
j_gene: TRBJ1-2
CDR3aa: CASSSGGSYGYTF
CDR3nt: TGTGCCAGCAGCTCCGGGGGGAGCTATGGCTACACCTTC

d_gene: TRBD1
v_gene: TRBV4-1
len: 14
abundance: -
j_gene: TRBJ1-1
CDR3aa: CASSHQTGDTEAFF
CDR3nt: TGCGCCAGCAGCCACCAGACAGGGGACACTGAAGCTTTCTTT

d_gene: -
v_gene: TRBV19
len: 16
abundance: -
j_gene: TRBJ2-3
CDR3aa: CASSMLWRGSADTQYF
CDR3nt: TGTGCCAGTAGTATGCTCTGGCGAGGGAGTGCAGATACGCAGTATTTT

d_gene: TRBD1
v_gene: TRBV28
len: 16
abundance: -
j_gene: TRBJ2-3
CDR3aa: CASSQPGQGATDTQYF
CDR3nt: TGTGCCAGCAGTCAGCCGGGACAGGGGGCGACAGATACGCAGTATTTT

d_gene: -
v_gene: TRBV28
len: 13
abundance: -
j_gene: TRBJ1-5
CDR3aa: CASSMKADEPQHF
CDR3nt: TGTGCCAGCAGTATGAAGGCCGATGAGCCCCAGCATTTT

d_gene: TRBD2
v_gene: TRBV9
len: 15
abundance: -
j_gene: TRBJ2-3
CDR3aa: CASSELGLVTDTQYF
CDR3nt: TGTGCCAGCAGCGAACTAGGACTAGTCACAGATACGCAGTATTTT

d_gene: -
v_gene: TRBV11-3
len: 15
abundance: few
j_gene: TRBJ1-2
CDR3aa: CASSLTGSGGFGYTF
CDR3nt: TGTGCCAGCAGCTTAACAGGGTCGGGAGGTTTCGGCTACACCTTC

d_gene: -
v_gene: TRBV18
len: 14
abundance: -
j_gene: TRBJ1-1
CDR3aa: CASSPQPGNTEAFF
CDR3nt: TGTGCCAGCTCACCGCAGCCTGGGAACACTGAAGCTTTCTTT

d_gene: -
v_gene: TRBV16
len: 17
abundance: -
j_gene: TRBJ2-2
CDR3aa: CASSQLTGGEGFGELFF
CDR3nt: TGTGCCAGCAGCCAACTGACCGGGGGAGAGGGATTCGGGGAGCTGTTTTTT

d_gene: TRBD2
v_gene: TRBV19
len: 13
abundance: -
j_gene: TRBJ2-2
CDR3aa: CASTRGGTGELFF
CDR3nt: TGTGCCAGTACTCGCGGGGGCACCGGGGAGCTGTTTTTT

d_gene: -
v_gene: TRBV11-3
len: 15
abundance: medium-sized
j_gene: TRBJ2-1
CDR3aa: CASSLGPLSYNEQFF
CDR3nt: TGTGCCAGCAGCTTAGGCCCCTTATCCTACAATGAGCAGTTCTTC

d_gene: -
v_gene: TRBV16
len: 14
abundance: -
j_gene: TRBJ1-2
CDR3aa: CASSRNRETYGYTF
CDR3nt: TGTGCCAGCAGCCGCAACAGGGAAACCTATGGCTACACCTTC

d_gene: TRBD1
v_gene: TRBV28
len: 15
abundance: -
j_gene: TRBJ2-3
CDR3aa: CATAIRDRVLDTQYF
CDR3nt: TGTGCCACCGCGATCCGGGACAGGGTGTTAGATACGCAGTATTTT

d_gene: -
v_gene: TRBV18
len: 12
abundance: -
j_gene: TRBJ2-4
CDR3aa: CASSPRVGIQYF
CDR3nt: TGTGCCAGCTCACCTCGGGTGGGCATTCAGTACTTC

d_gene: -
v_gene: TRBV29-1
len: 13
abundance: -
j_gene: TRBJ1-2
CDR3aa: CSVEGAGNYGYTF
CDR3nt: TGCAGCGTTGAAGGCGCGGGGAACTATGGCTACACCTTC

d_gene: -
v_gene: TRBV11-3
len: 17
abundance: -
j_gene: TRBJ2-5
CDR3aa: CASSLTFFGGDQETQYF
CDR3nt: TGTGCCAGCAGCTTGACCTTCTTCGGGGGAGATCAAGAGACCCAGTACTTC

d_gene: -
v_gene: TRBV18
len: 15
abundance: -
j_gene: TRBJ2-1
CDR3aa: CASSSKWSSYNEQFF
CDR3nt: TGTGCCAGCTCATCAAAGTGGAGCTCCTACAATGAGCAGTTCTTC

d_gene: -
v_gene: TRBV7-5
len: 14
abundance: -
j_gene: TRBJ1-2
CDR3aa: CASSSDRAQRGYTF
CDR3nt: TGTGCCAGCAGCTCCGACAGGGCCCAACGAGGCTACACCTTC

d_gene: -
v_gene: TRBV6-8
len: 14
abundance: -
j_gene: TRBJ2-1
CDR3aa: CASSYYRTDKVQFF
CDR3nt: TGTGCCAGCAGTTACTATAGGACAGATAAAGTGCAGTTCTTC

d_gene: -
v_gene: TRBV28
len: 13
abundance: -
j_gene: TRBJ2-5
CDR3aa: CASSLLGRETQYF
CDR3nt: TGTGCCAGCAGTTTACTGGGCCGAGAGACCCAGTACTTC

d_gene: TRBD2
v_gene: TRBV18
len: 15
abundance: -
j_gene: TRBJ2-3
CDR3aa: CASAYGGGGADTQYF
CDR3nt: TGTGCCAGCGCCTACGGCGGGGGTGGGGCAGATACGCAGTATTTT

d_gene: -
v_gene: TRBV11-3
len: 14
abundance: -
j_gene: TRBJ1-4
CDR3aa: CASSLGASNEKLFF
CDR3nt: TGTGCCAGCAGCCTGGGGGCTTCTAATGAAAAACTGTTTTTT

d_gene: -
v_gene: TRBV9
len: 14
abundance: -
j_gene: TRBJ1-2
CDR3aa: CASSVDEQIYGYTF
CDR3nt: TGTGCCAGCAGCGTAGATGAACAGATCTATGGCTACACCTTC

d_gene: TRBD2
v_gene: TRBV19
len: 14
abundance: -
j_gene: TRBJ2-3
CDR3aa: CASSIGRITDTQYF
CDR3nt: TGTGCCAGTAGTATCGGGAGGATCACAGATACGCAGTATTTT

d_gene: TRBD1
v_gene: TRBV11-3
len: 15
abundance: -
j_gene: TRBJ1-1
CDR3aa: CASSETGADNTEAFF
CDR3nt: TGTGCCAGCAGTGAGACAGGGGCCGACAACACTGAAGCTTTCTTT

d_gene: TRBD2
v_gene: TRBV18
len: 16
abundance: once
j_gene: TRBJ2-1
CDR3aa: CASSPMKTSAYNEQFF
CDR3nt: TGTGCCAGCTCACCAATGAAAACTAGCGCTTACAATGAGCAGTTCTTC

d_gene: -
v_gene: TRBV6-8
len: 17
abundance: -
j_gene: TRBJ2-7
CDR3aa: CASSYSDTGNPPYEQYF
CDR3nt: TGTGCCAGCAGTTACTCGGATACAGGGAATCCCCCCTACGAGCAGTACTTC

d_gene: TRBD2
v_gene: TRBV2
len: 18
abundance: -
j_gene: TRBJ2-2
CDR3aa: CASSVDYSSGRPTGELFF
CDR3nt: TGTGCCAGCAGCGTCGATTATTCTAGCGGGAGGCCCACCGGGGAGCTGTTTTTT

d_gene: -
v_gene: TRBV11-3
len: 14
abundance: medium-sized
j_gene: TRBJ2-5
CDR3aa: CASSLGQGGKTQYF
CDR3nt: TGTGCCAGCAGCTTGGGTCAGGGTGGGAAGACCCAGTACTTC

d_gene: -
v_gene: TRBV19
len: 12
abundance: few
j_gene: TRBJ2-3
CDR3aa: CATSQGTDTQYF
CDR3nt: TGTGCCACCTCCCAGGGCACAGATACGCAGTATTTT

d_gene: -
v_gene: TRBV6-8
len: 17
abundance: few
j_gene: TRBJ2-6
CDR3aa: CASSSRAGNSGANVLTF
CDR3nt: TGTGCCAGCAGTTCCCGGGCAGGGAACTCTGGGGCCAACGTCCTGACTTTC

d_gene: -
v_gene: TRBV19
len: 15
abundance: few
j_gene: TRBJ1-1
CDR3aa: CASSIYSNRVPEAFF
CDR3nt: TGTGCCAGTAGTATTTATTCGAATCGGGTCCCTGAAGCTTTCTTT

d_gene: TRBD1
v_gene: TRBV11-3
len: 16
abundance: few
j_gene: TRBJ1-2
CDR3aa: CASSFPGQGPIGGYTF
CDR3nt: TGTGCCAGCAGCTTTCCGGGACAGGGTCCTATTGGGGGCTACACCTTC

d_gene: TRBD1
v_gene: TRBV19
len: 17
abundance: few
j_gene: TRBJ1-2
CDR3aa: CASNPTDRGLLDYGYTF
CDR3nt: TGTGCCAGTAATCCAACGGACAGGGGGCTATTGGACTATGGCTACACCTTC

d_gene: TRBD1
v_gene: TRBV11-3
len: 16
abundance: few
j_gene: TRBJ2-5
CDR3aa: CASSPRTGQGEETQYF
CDR3nt: TGTGCCAGCAGCCCGAGAACGGGACAGGGGGAAGAGACCCAGTACTTC

d_gene: -
v_gene: TRBV15
len: 16
abundance: -
j_gene: TRBJ2-3
CDR3aa: CATSRDRGPGTDTQYF
CDR3nt: TGTGCCACCAGCAGAGACAGGGGCCCAGGAACAGATACGCAGTATTTT

d_gene: TRBD1
v_gene: TRBV15
len: 15
abundance: -
j_gene: TRBJ2-7
CDR3aa: CATSRDGTGFSEQYF
CDR3nt: TGTGCCACCAGCAGAGATGGGACAGGGTTTTCCGAGCAGTACTTC

d_gene: -
v_gene: TRBV5-1
len: 16
abundance: -
j_gene: TRBJ2-5
CDR3aa: CASSLSGLGIQETQYF
CDR3nt: TGCGCCAGCAGCCTTTCGGGACTGGGGATCCAAGAGACCCAGTACTTC

d_gene: TRBD1
v_gene: TRBV11-3
len: 16
abundance: medium-sized
j_gene: TRBJ2-7
CDR3aa: CASSLGQGSIWDEQYF
CDR3nt: TGTGCCAGCAGCTTGGGACAGGGGTCGATCTGGGACGAGCAGTACTTC

d_gene: -
v_gene: TRBV9
len: 14
abundance: -
j_gene: TRBJ1-5
CDR3aa: CASKMTNTRETQHF
CDR3nt: TGTGCCAGCAAGATGACAAACACCAGAGAGACCCAGCATTTT

d_gene: -
v_gene: TRBV5-1
len: 14
abundance: -
j_gene: TRBJ2-2
CDR3aa: CASSSGQNTGELFF
CDR3nt: TGCGCCAGCAGCTCAGGACAGAACACCGGGGAGCTGTTTTTT

d_gene: -
v_gene: TRBV11-3
len: 15
abundance: -
j_gene: TRBJ1-5
CDR3aa: CASSLGPQSNQPQHF
CDR3nt: TGTGCCAGCAGCTTGGGACCCCAAAGCAATCAGCCCCAGCATTTT

d_gene: TRBD2
v_gene: TRBV11-3
len: 15
abundance: -
j_gene: TRBJ2-7
CDR3aa: CASSLLGLAGDEQYF
CDR3nt: TGTGCCAGCAGCTTACTTGGACTAGCGGGAGACGAGCAGTACTTC

d_gene: TRBD1
v_gene: TRBV28
len: 14
abundance: -
j_gene: TRBJ1-4
CDR3aa: CASSPTGLDEKLFF
CDR3nt: TGTGCCAGCAGTCCGACAGGGCTTGATGAAAAACTGTTTTTT

d_gene: -
v_gene: TRBV5-1
len: 14
abundance: -
j_gene: TRBJ2-1
CDR3aa: CASSLEGYYNEQFF
CDR3nt: TGCGCCAGCAGCTTGGAAGGTTATTACAATGAGCAGTTCTTC

d_gene: -
v_gene: TRBV6-8
len: 14
abundance: medium-sized
j_gene: TRBJ1-5
CDR3aa: CASRMEGGNQPQHF
CDR3nt: TGTGCCTCCAGAATGGAGGGGGGCAATCAGCCCCAGCATTTT

d_gene: -
v_gene: TRBV29-1
len: 13
abundance: few
j_gene: TRBJ1-1
CDR3aa: CSVLTGMNTEAFF
CDR3nt: TGCAGCGTCCTTACAGGGATGAACACTGAAGCTTTCTTT

d_gene: TRBD2
v_gene: TRBV10-2
len: 18
abundance: -
j_gene: TRBJ2-1
CDR3aa: CASKGLAGALSSYNEQFF
CDR3nt: TGCGCCAGCAAAGGACTAGCGGGGGCCTTGAGCTCCTACAATGAGCAGTTCTTC

d_gene: -
v_gene: TRBV11-3
len: 15
abundance: few
j_gene: TRBJ2-4
CDR3aa: CASSLAGERRNIQYF
CDR3nt: TGTGCCAGCAGCCTTGCAGGGGAAAGGAGAAACATTCAGTACTTC

d_gene: -
v_gene: TRBV9
len: 13
abundance: -
j_gene: TRBJ2-4
CDR3aa: CASRGLAKNIQYF
CDR3nt: TGTGCCAGCAGGGGACTAGCCAAAAACATTCAGTACTTC